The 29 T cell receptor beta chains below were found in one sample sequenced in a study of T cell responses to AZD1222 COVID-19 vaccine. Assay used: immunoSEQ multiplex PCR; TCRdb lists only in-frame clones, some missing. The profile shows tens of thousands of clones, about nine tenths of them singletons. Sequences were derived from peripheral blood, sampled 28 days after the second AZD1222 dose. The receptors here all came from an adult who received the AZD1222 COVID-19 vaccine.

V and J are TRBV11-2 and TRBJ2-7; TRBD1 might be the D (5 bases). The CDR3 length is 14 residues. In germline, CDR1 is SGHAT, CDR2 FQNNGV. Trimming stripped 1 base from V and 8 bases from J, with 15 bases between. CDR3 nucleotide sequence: TGTGCCAGCAGCTTAGGGCAGACAGCAAGTCAGCAGTACTTC. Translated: CASSLGQTASQQYF.

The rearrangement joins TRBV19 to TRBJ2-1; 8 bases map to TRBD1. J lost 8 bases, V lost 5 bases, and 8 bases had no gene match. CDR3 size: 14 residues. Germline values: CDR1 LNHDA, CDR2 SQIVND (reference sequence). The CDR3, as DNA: TGTGCCAGTAGTCTGACAGGGGTGACGGATGAGCAGTTCTTC. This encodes CASSLTGVTDEQFF. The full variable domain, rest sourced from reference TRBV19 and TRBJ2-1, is DGGITQSPKYLFRKEGQNVTLSCEQNLNHDAMYWYRQDPGQGLRLIYYSQIVNDFQKGDIAEGYSVSREKKESFPLTVTSAQKNPTAFYLCASSLTGVTDEQFFGPGTRLTVL.

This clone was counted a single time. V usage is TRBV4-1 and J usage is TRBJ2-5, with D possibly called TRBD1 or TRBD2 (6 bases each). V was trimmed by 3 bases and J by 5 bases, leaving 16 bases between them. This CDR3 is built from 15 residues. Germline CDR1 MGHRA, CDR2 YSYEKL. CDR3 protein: CASSQPGGPRETQYF. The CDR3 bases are TGCGCCAGCAGCCAGCCCGGGGGCCCCCGGGAGACCCAGTACTTC.

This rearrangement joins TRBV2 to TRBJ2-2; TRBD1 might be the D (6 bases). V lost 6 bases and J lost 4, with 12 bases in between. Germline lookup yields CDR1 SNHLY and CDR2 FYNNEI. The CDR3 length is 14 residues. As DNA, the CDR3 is TGTGCCAGCAGAGGGGGTGGTGTCACCGGGGAGCTGTTTTTT. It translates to CASRGGGVTGELFF.

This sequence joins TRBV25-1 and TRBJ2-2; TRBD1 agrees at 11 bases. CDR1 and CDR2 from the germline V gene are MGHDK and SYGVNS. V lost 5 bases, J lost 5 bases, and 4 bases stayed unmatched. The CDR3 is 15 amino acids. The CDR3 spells CASSSGTGGTGELFF. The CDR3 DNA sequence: TGTGCCAGCAGTTCCGGGACAGGGGGTACCGGGGAGCTGTTTTTT. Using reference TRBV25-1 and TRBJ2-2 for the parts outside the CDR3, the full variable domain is EADIYQTPRYLVIGTGKKITLECSQTMGHDKMYWYQQDPGMELHLIHYSYGVNSTEKGDLSSESTVSRIRTEHFPLTLESARPSHTSQYLCASSSGTGGTGELFFGEGSRLTVL.

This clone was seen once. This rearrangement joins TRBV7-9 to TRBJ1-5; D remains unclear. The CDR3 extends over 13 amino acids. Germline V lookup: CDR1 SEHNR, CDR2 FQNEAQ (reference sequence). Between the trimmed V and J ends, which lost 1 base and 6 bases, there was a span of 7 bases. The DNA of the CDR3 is TGTGCCAGCAGCTTAGGCGTAGGTCAGCCCCAGCATTTT. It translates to CASSLGVGQPQHF.

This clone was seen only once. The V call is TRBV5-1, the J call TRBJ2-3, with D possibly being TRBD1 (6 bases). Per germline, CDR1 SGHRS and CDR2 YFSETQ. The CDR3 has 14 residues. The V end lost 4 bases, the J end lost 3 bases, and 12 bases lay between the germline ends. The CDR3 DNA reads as TGCGCCAGCAGCCCCCGGACAGTAACAGATACGCAGTATTTT. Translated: CASSPRTVTDTQYF.

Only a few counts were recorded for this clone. CDR3 residues: CASSEGRYQPQHF. In DNA, the CDR3 is TGCGCCAGCAGTGAGGGCAGATATCAGCCCCAGCATTTT. The chain employs TRBV10-1 and TRBJ1-5; unclear D gene. This CDR3 is 13 amino acids long. V dropped 2 bases and J dropped 5 bases, with 7 bases sitting between them. From germline, CDR1 is WNHNN and CDR2 SYGVQD (reference sequence).

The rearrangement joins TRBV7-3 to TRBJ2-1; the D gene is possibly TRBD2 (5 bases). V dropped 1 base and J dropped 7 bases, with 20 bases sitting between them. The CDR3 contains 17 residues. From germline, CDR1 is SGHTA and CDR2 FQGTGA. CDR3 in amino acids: CASSLKLQLSGNNEQFF. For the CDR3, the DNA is TGTGCCAGCAGCTTAAAACTCCAACTTTCGGGGAATAATGAGCAGTTCTTC.

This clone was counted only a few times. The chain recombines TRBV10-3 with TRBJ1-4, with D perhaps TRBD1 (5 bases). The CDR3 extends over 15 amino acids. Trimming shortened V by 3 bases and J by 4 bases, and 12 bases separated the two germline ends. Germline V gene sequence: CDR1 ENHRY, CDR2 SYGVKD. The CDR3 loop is CAISDQAGINEKLFF. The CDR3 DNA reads TGTGCCATCAGTGATCAGGCAGGGATTAATGAAAAACTGTTTTTT.

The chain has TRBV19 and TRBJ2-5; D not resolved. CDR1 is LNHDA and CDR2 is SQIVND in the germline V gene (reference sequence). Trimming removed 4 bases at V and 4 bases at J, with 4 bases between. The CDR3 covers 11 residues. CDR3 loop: CASSTTETQYF. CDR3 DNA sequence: TGTGCCAGTAGTACCACAGAGACCCAGTACTTC. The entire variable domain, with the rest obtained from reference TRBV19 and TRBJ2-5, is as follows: DGGITQSPKYLFRKEGQNVTLSCEQNLNHDAMYWYRQDPGQGLRLIYYSQIVNDFQKGDIAEGYSVSREKKESFPLTVTSAQKNPTAFYLCASSTTETQYFGPGTRLLVL.

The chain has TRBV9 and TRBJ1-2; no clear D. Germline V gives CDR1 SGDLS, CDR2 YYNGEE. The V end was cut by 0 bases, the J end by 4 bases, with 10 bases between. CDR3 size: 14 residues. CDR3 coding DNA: TGTGCCAGCAGCGTAGGGTTCCCCAGCTATGGCTACACCTTC. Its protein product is CASSVGFPSYGYTF. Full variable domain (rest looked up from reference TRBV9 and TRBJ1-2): DSGVTQTPKHLITATGQRVTLRCSPRSGDLSVYWYQQSLDQGLQFLIQYYNGEERAKGNILERFSAQQFPDLHSELNLSSLELGDSALYFCASSVGFPSYGYTFGSGTRLTVV.

This chain's CDR3 is CASSYRTGNDQPQHF. The CDR3 DNA reads TGTGCCAGCAGTTACCGGACAGGGAACGATCAGCCCCAGCATTTT. V is TRBV6-5 and J is TRBJ1-5; 8 bases agree with TRBD1. The germline V gene has CDR1 MNHEY and CDR2 SVGAGI. With V trimmed by 2 bases and J by 5 bases, 5 bases remained unmatched. The CDR3 has 15 amino acids.

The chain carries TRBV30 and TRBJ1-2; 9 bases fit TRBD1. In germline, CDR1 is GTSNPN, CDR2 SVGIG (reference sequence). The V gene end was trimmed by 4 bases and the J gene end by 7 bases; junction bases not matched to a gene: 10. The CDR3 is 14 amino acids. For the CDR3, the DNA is TGTGCCTGGATTCCCGGGACAGGGCGTAGTGGCTACACCTTC. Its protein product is CAWIPGTGRSGYTF.

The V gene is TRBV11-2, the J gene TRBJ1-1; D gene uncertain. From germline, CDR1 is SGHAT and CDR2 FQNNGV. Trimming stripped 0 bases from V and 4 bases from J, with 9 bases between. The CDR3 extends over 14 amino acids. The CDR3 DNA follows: TGTGCCAGCAGCTTAGATGGATGGGGCACTGAAGCTTTCTTT. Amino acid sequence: CASSLDGWGTEAFF.

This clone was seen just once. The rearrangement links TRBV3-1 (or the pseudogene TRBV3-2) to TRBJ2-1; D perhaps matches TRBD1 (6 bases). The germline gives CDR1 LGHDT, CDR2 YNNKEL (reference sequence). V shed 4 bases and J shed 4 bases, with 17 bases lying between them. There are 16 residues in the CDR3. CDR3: CASSPRRGTTYNEQFF. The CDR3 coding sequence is TGTGCCAGCAGCCCCCGTCGAGGGACAACGTACAATGAGCAGTTCTTC.

CDR3: CASSLTQGYEQYF. The CDR3 DNA is TGTGCCAGCAGCCTAACCCAGGGTTACGAGCAGTACTTC. The chain links TRBV14 to TRBJ2-7; perhaps TRBD1 as D (5 bases). Trimming removed 4 bases from V and 4 bases from J, with 11 bases in between. Germline loops: CDR1 SGHDN, CDR2 FVKESK. This CDR3 spans 13 amino acids. The variable domain in full, with the rest retrieved from reference TRBV14 and TRBJ2-7, is EAGVTQFPSHSVIEKGQTVTLRCDPISGHDNLYWYRRVMGKEIKFLLHFVKESKQDESGMPNNRFLAERTGGTYSTLKVQPAELEDSGVYFCASSLTQGYEQYFGPGTRLTVT.

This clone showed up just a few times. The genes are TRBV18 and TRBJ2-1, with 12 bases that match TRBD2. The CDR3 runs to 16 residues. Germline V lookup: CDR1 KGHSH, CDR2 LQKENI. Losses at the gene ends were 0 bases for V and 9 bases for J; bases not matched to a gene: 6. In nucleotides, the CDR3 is TGTGCCAGCTCACCACCGGCTAGCGGGGGGGCCGGTGAGCAGTTCTTC. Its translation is CASSPPASGGAGEQFF.

The CDR3: CSVGGPGAFF. Here the CDR3 DNA reads TGCAGCGTCGGGGGGCCAGGGGCTTTCTTT. The chain couples TRBV29-1 to TRBJ1-1; TRBD1 is a possible D gene (6 bases). The germline gives CDR1 SQVTM, CDR2 ANQGSEA. CDR3 length: 10 amino acids. The germline V and J ends were trimmed by 6 bases and 11 bases, with 13 bases remaining between them.

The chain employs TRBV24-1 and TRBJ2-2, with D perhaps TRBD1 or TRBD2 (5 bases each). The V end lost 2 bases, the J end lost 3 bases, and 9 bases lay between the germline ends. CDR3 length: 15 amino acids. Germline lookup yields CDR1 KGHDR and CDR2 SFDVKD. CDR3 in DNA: TGTGCCACCAGTGATTCGGGGACGTACACCGGGGAGCTGTTTTTT. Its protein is CATSDSGTYTGELFF.

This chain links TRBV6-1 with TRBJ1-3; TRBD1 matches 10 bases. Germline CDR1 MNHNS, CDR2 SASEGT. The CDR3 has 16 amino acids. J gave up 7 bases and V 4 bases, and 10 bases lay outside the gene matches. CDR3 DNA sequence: TGTGCCAGCAGTGGATTGGGACAGGGGCTCACCAACACCATATATTTT. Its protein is CASSGLGQGLTNTIYF.

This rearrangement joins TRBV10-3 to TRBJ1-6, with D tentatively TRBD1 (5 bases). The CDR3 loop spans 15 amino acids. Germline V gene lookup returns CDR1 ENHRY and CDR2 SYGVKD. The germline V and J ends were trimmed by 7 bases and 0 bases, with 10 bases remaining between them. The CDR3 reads CAIKLDSSYNSPLHF. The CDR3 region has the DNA TGTGCCATCAAATTAGACAGCTCCTATAATTCACCCCTCCACTTT.

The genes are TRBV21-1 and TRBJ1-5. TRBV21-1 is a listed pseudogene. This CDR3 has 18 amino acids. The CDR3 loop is CASSKGGGATKSNQPQHF. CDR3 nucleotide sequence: TGTGCCAGCAGCAAAGGTGGAGGGGCAACAAAGAGCAATCAGCCCCAGCATTTT.

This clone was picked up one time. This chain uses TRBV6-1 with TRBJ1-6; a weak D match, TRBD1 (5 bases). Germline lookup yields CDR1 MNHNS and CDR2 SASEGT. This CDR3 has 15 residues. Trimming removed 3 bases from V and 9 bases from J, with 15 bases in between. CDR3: CASSDGEGWGSPLHF. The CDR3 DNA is TGTGCCAGCAGTGACGGCGAGGGGTGGGGTTCACCCCTCCACTTT.

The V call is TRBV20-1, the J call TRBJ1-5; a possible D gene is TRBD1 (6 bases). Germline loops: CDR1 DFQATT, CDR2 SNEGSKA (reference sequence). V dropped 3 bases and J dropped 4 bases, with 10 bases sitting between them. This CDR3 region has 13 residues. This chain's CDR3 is CSASDRKNQPQHF. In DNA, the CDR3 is TGCAGTGCTAGTGACAGGAAGAATCAGCCCCAGCATTTT.

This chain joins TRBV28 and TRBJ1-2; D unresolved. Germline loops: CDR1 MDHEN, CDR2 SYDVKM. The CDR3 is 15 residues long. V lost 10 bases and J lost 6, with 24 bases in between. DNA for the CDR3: TGTGCCATCGAACCTTCCCTGGGCAGGAGTCATGGCTACACCTTC. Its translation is CAIEPSLGRSHGYTF.

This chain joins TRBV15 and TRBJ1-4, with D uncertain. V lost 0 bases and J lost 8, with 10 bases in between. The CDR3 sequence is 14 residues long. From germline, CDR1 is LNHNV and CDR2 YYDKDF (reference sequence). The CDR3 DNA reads TGTGCCACCAGCAGAGATCGTCGAGGGGAAAAACTGTTTTTT. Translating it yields CATSRDRRGEKLFF.

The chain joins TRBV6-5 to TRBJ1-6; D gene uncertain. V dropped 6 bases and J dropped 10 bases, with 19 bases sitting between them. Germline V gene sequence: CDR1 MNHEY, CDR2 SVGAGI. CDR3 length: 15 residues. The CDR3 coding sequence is TGTGCCAGCAGAGACGGACGGGCCCTTGGGTCACCCCTCCACTTT. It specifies CASRDGRALGSPLHF.

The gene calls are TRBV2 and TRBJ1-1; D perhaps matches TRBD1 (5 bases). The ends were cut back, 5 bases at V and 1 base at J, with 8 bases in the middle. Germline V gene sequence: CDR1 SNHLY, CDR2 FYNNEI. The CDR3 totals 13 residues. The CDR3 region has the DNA TGTGCCAGCAGTTCGGGGGGGAACACTGAAGCTTTCTTT. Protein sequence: CASSSGGNTEAFF.